These T cell receptor beta chains were read from a single sample in a study of T cells in Graves' hyperthyroidism and ophthalmopathy. TCRdb reprocessed the multiplex PCR reads via MiXCR and lists one record per CDR3 protein. Of some 370,000 distinct CDR3 sequences listed, approximately 18% were seen once; the top ten hold roughly a third. The sample was blood. All receptors derive from a woman in her twenties or thirties with Graves' hyperthyroidism that later progressed to Graves' ophthalmopathy. Each CDR3 is given with its conserved first and last residue. The D gene is left open where the match is weak. The size of a clone is reported for some rows only, either as once, few or many, or as a class for expanded clones.

j_call,clone_size,v_call,d_call,cdr3_nt,cdr3_aa
TRBJ2-7,NA,TRBV20-1,TRBD1,TGCAGTGCTATACCAATAACAGGGGGGTTTTTCGAGCAGTACTTC,CSAIPITGGFFEQYF
TRBJ2-1,many,TRBV27,NA,TGTGCCAGCAGTAGAGACTCCGCACCCTACAATGAGCAGTTCTTC,CASSRDSAPYNEQFF
TRBJ2-3,many,TRBV20-1,NA,TGCAGTGCTCCCGTGGGGGGCGCGCGTACAGATACGCAGTATTTT,CSAPVGGARTDTQYF
TRBJ2-3,many,TRBV11-2,NA,TGTGCCAGCAGCCTCTCGGACAGTTACAAAAAAAGCACAGATACGCAGTATTTT,CASSLSDSYKKSTDTQYF
TRBJ2-7,many,TRBV16,NA,TGTGCCAGCAGCCAATCCACAGCCACCTACGAGCAGTACTTC,CASSQSTATYEQYF
TRBJ2-7,many,TRBV10-2,NA,TGCGCCAGCAGTTTACCGGGACAATCCCTTTACGAGCAGTACTTC,CASSLPGQSLYEQYF
TRBJ2-7,NA,TRBV20-1,NA,TGCAGTGCTAGAGTTCCGATCCGTTCCGAGCAGTACTTC,CSARVPIRSEQYF
TRBJ2-1,few,TRBV10-3,TRBD2,TGTGCCACCAGGACTAGCGGGAGAGGCGAGCAGTTCTTC,CATRTSGRGEQFF
TRBJ1-1,many,TRBV3-1,NA,TGTGCCAGCAGCCAAGATTCGGGATCTGCGGACACTGAAGCTTTCTTT,CASSQDSGSADTEAFF
TRBJ2-5,many,TRBV20-1,TRBD2,TGCAGTGCTAGAGAAGCTAGCGGGAGAGGAGAGACCCAGTACTTC,CSAREASGRGETQYF
TRBJ2-7,NA,TRBV19,TRBD2,TGTGCCAGTGCCCGGGACTACGCCTACGAGCAGTACTTC,CASARDYAYEQYF
TRBJ2-5,NA,TRBV5-5,NA,TGTGCCAGCAGTCCGACAGATGCCCCAGAGACCCAGTACTTC,CASSPTDAPETQYF
TRBJ1-2,NA,TRBV2,TRBD1,TGTGCCAGCAGAGGACCCCAAGACAGGGTCGTCGGGGGCTACACCTTC,CASRGPQDRVVGGYTF
TRBJ2-7,NA,TRBV28,TRBD2,TGTGCCAGCAGTTCCGGGACTAGCGGGAGCCCCGAGCAGTACTTC,CASSSGTSGSPEQYF
TRBJ2-2,many,TRBV27,NA,TGTGCCAGCAGTTTATCGATGAGCATCGGGGAGCTGTTTTTT,CASSLSMSIGELFF
TRBJ1-1,many,TRBV28,NA,TGTGCCTGCGTAAATGGAGTGAACACTGAAGCTTTCTTT,CACVNGVNTEAFF
TRBJ2-5,many,TRBV7-2,TRBD2,TGTGCCAGCAGCTTATCGCCGGGGGGTGGAGAGACCCAGTACTTC,CASSLSPGGGETQYF
TRBJ1-2,many,TRBV10-3,NA,TGTGCCATCGCCGGAGGGCAGTCTAACTATGGCTACACCTTC,CAIAGGQSNYGYTF
TRBJ2-1,many,TRBV2,TRBD2,TGTGCCAGCAGTCCCACTAGCGCGATCTACAATGAGCAGTTCTTC,CASSPTSAIYNEQFF
TRBJ1-6,few,TRBV18,NA,TGTGCCAGCTCACCATCCAGGGACGGGACCTATAATTCACCCCTCCACTTT,CASSPSRDGTYNSPLHF
TRBJ1-1,many,TRBV11-2,NA,TGTGCCAGCAGCCCTCGGGGGGCTATGGGTGAGAACACTGAAGCTTTCTTT,CASSPRGAMGENTEAFF
TRBJ1-5,many,TRBV28,TRBD1,TGTGCCAGCAGTCCTGACAGGGGGCTGCGGCAGCCCCAGCATTTT,CASSPDRGLRQPQHF
TRBJ2-2,few,TRBV28,NA,TGTGCCAGCAGAGACACCCGGGGGTATACCGGGGAGCTGTTTTTT,CASRDTRGYTGELFF
TRBJ2-7,few,TRBV3-1,TRBD2,TGTGCCAGCAGCCAACCGGGACTAGCGGTAAACGAGCAGTACTTC,CASSQPGLAVNEQYF
TRBJ1-1,NA,TRBV4-1,NA,TGCGCCAGCAGCCAAGGAAGAGGGCTCGATGAAGCTTTCTTT,CASSQGRGLDEAFF
TRBJ1-3,many,TRBV5-6,NA,TGTGCCAGCAGCCTAGACCGGCTCATCTCTGGAAACACCATATATTTT,CASSLDRLISGNTIYF
TRBJ2-5,many,TRBV6-2/TRBV6-3,NA,TGTGCCAGCAGTTACCAGCAAGAGACCCAGTACTTC,CASSYQQETQYF
TRBJ2-3,NA,TRBV4-1,NA,TGCGCCAGCAGCCCTAGACAGGCTATAATCACAGATACGCAGTATTTT,CASSPRQAIITDTQYF
TRBJ2-1,few,TRBV7-9,NA,TGTGCCAGCAGTCAGGGAGTTGTCTACAATGAGCAGTTCTTC,CASSQGVVYNEQFF
TRBJ1-1,many,TRBV7-9,NA,TGTGCCAGCAGCTCTCTCCCAGCAGGCTCTCCCGAAGCTTTCTTT,CASSSLPAGSPEAFF
TRBJ1-2,NA,TRBV19,NA,TGTGCCAGTAGTACGCCCGGGGACGGCATCAACTATGGCTACACCTTC,CASSTPGDGINYGYTF
TRBJ2-1,many,TRBV6-1,TRBD2,TGTGCCAGCAGTGAAAGCCTAGCGGGGCCCTACAATGAGCAGTTCTTC,CASSESLAGPYNEQFF
TRBJ2-7,many,TRBV20-1,NA,TGCAGTGCCCCGAACGGGGCCAGGGGCTACGAGCAGTACTTC,CSAPNGARGYEQYF
TRBJ2-5,NA,TRBV5-1,NA,TGCGCCAGCAGCTTGGGGGGAGTCCAAGAGATCCAGTACTTC,CASSLGGVQEIQYF
TRBJ2-6,many,TRBV18,NA,TGTGCCAGCTCACCACCCGCCTCTGGGGCCAACGTCCTGACTTTC,CASSPPASGANVLTF
TRBJ2-7,many,TRBV7-9,TRBD1,TGTGCCAGCAGCCGCCCAAGAGGGACAGGGGGGTTGGAGCAGTACTTC,CASSRPRGTGGLEQYF
TRBJ2-1,many,TRBV11-2,NA,TGTGCCAGCAGCCGGGGATCAAGCTCCTACAATGAGCAGTTCTTC,CASSRGSSSYNEQFF
TRBJ2-3,NA,TRBV12-3/TRBV12-4,TRBD2,TGTGCCAGCAGTTTTTCGCCCCCTAGCGGGGGCACAGATACGCAGTATTTT,CASSFSPPSGGTDTQYF
TRBJ1-2,NA,TRBV19,TRBD1,TGTGCCAGTAGTCGGTGGCAGGGGGATGGCTACACCTTC,CASSRWQGDGYTF
TRBJ2-1,many,TRBV15,TRBD1,TGTGCCACCAGCCCCGGGACAGGGCCCTACAATGAGCAGTTCTTC,CATSPGTGPYNEQFF
TRBJ2-1,few,TRBV20-1,NA,TGCAGTGCTAGGGCGGGGGACACCTACAATGAGCAGTTCTTC,CSARAGDTYNEQFF
TRBJ2-1,many,TRBV7-9,NA,TGTGCCAGCAGCCCAGTAGGGGTGAAGGGCAATGAGCAGTTCTTC,CASSPVGVKGNEQFF
TRBJ2-2,NA,TRBV29-1,NA,TGCAGCGTTGAAGGAGTTGAGGGTAGGAACACCGGGGAGCTGTTTTTT,CSVEGVEGRNTGELFF
TRBJ2-7,many,TRBV27,NA,TGTGCCAGCAGTTTAAAGTCCCCCTCCTACGAGCAGTACTTC,CASSLKSPSYEQYF
TRBJ2-1,many,TRBV7-8,NA,TGTGCCAGCAGCCGACCACCCTACGTGGATGAGCAGTTCTTC,CASSRPPYVDEQFF
TRBJ2-3,many,TRBV27,NA,TGTGCCAGCAGTTTCTTTTCCGCAGAGAGCACAGATACGCAGTATTTT,CASSFFSAESTDTQYF
TRBJ2-7,many,TRBV20-1,NA,TGCAGTGCACATGACAGGCTCTCCTACGAGCAGTACTTC,CSAHDRLSYEQYF
TRBJ2-7,many,TRBV12-3/TRBV12-4,NA,TGTGCCAGCAGTTTAAACGGCTACGAGCAGTACTTC,CASSLNGYEQYF
TRBJ2-2,NA,TRBV7-6,TRBD1,TGTGCCAGCAGCAGCGGGACAGGGGGCACCGGGGAGCTGTTTTTT,CASSSGTGGTGELFF
TRBJ1-2,NA,TRBV12-3/TRBV12-4,NA,TGTGCCAGCAGTTTAGCCGGTCATACTAACTATGGCTACACCTTC,CASSLAGHTNYGYTF
TRBJ2-7,many,TRBV28,NA,TGTGCCAGCAGTCCCTTTCGAAACGTCGCGGACGAGCAGTACTTC,CASSPFRNVADEQYF
TRBJ2-7,few,TRBV18,NA,TGTGCCAGCTCACTGGGGAGGAGGGAAGGTTACGAGCAGTACTTC,CASSLGRREGYEQYF
TRBJ2-2,many,TRBV28,NA,TGTGCCAGCAGTTTAGGAGGGGTAACCGGGGAGCTGTTTTTT,CASSLGGVTGELFF
TRBJ1-4,few,TRBV4-1,NA,TGCGCCAGCAGCCCCTCCGGGGAAAGGATAGAAAAACTGTTTTTT,CASSPSGERIEKLFF
TRBJ2-7,NA,TRBV6-1,TRBD1,TGTGCCAGCAGCCCCGGACAGGTGGGTGGCTACGAGCAGTACTTC,CASSPGQVGGYEQYF
TRBJ1-1,many,TRBV5-1,NA,TGCGCCAGCAGCTTGTTGGGAGAGGAAGCTTTCTTT,CASSLLGEEAFF